The 18 T cell receptor beta chains given below trace back to one sample, sequenced in a study of blood T cell repertoires in COVID-19. TCRdb keeps only in-frame clones here, not all; method: immunoSEQ multiplex PCR. The data show approximately 94,000 clones, 88% seen once. The sequenced material came from peripheral blood. Receptor source: a woman older than 75 with active COVID-19.

Comments on this clone: The junction shows a germline mismatch at one end, possibly a read error. V and J are TRBV15 and TRBJ2-7, with TRBD2 matching 7 bases. The CDR3 sequence is 16 residues long. The germline gives CDR1 LNHNV, CDR2 YYDKDF (reference sequence). In nucleotides, the CDR3 is TGTGCCACCAGCAGATCCCTCGGGAGGAACTCCCACGAGCAGTACTTC. Translating gives CATSRSLGRNSHEQYF.

The chain links TRBV9 to TRBJ2-7; 13 bases align to TRBD2. V lost 6 bases to trimming and J lost 9 bases; unmatched junction nucleotides: 9. Germline V gives CDR1 SGDLS, CDR2 YYNGEE. The CDR3 runs to 14 residues. Here the CDR3 DNA reads TGTGCCAGCAACGCCGGACTAGCGGGAGCGCCGCAGTACTTC. It translates to CASNAGLAGAPQYF.

The chain carries TRBV6-4 and TRBJ2-1; D possibly corresponds to TRBD1 (7 bases). The CDR3 sequence is 13 residues long. Germline V gene lookup returns CDR1 MRHNA and CDR2 SNTAGT. Trimming took off 5 bases at V and 6 bases at J, with 11 bases between the two ends. CDR3 nucleotide sequence: TGTGCCAGCAGTACCCAGGGGGGCAATGAGCAGTTCTTC. Protein product: CASSTQGGNEQFF.

The rearrangement joins TRBV19 to TRBJ1-6, with TRBD1 matching 10 bases. Per germline, CDR1 LNHDA and CDR2 SQIVND (reference sequence). The CDR3 length is 16 residues. Trimming cost V 7 bases and J 7 bases; bases outside gene matches: 10. CDR3 residues: CASTPGQGNWNSPLHF. In DNA, the CDR3 is TGTGCCAGTACCCCGGGACAGGGGAATTGGAATTCACCCCTCCACTTT. The full variable domain, in which reference TRBV19 and TRBJ1-6 provide the parts outside the CDR3, is DGGITQSPKYLFRKEGQNVTLSCEQNLNHDAMYWYRQDPGQGLRLIYYSQIVNDFQKGDIAEGYSVSREKKESFPLTVTSAQKNPTAFYLCASTPGQGNWNSPLHFGNGTRLTVT.

The chain links TRBV6-5 to TRBJ1-1; weak D call: TRBD1 (5 bases). Germline CDR1 and CDR2: MNHEY and SVGAGI. Trimming removed 4 bases from V and 1 base from J, with 7 bases in between. The CDR3 runs to 13 residues. CDR3 sequence (DNA): TGTGCCAGCAGTTCGACAGAGAACACTGAAGCTTTCTTT. It is translated as CASSSTENTEAFF.

The chain recombines TRBV28 with TRBJ2-1, with 7 positions matching TRBD2. Looked up from germline, CDR1 is MDHEN and CDR2 is SYDVKM. Losses at the gene ends were 4 bases for V and 4 bases for J; bases not matched to a gene: 13. The CDR3 is 17 residues long. The CDR3 nucleotides read TGTGCCAGCAGTTCCTCCGGGGGGTCCCGGAGTTACAATGAGCAGTTCTTC. It specifies CASSSSGGSRSYNEQFF.

This clone was picked up a small number of times. This chain uses TRBV19 with TRBJ2-3; TRBD2 matches at 8 bases. This CDR3 contains 17 residues. The germline V gene encodes CDR1 LNHDA and CDR2 SQIVND (reference sequence). The J segment lost 2 bases and the V segment lost 8 bases, leaving 15 bases of the junction unmatched. CDR3 nucleotide sequence: TGTGCCAGTCTTTCAGGCGGCGGGAGGTCTTACACAGATACGCAGTATTTT. Translating gives CASLSGGGRSYTDTQYF.

The J gene is TRBJ2-2, the V gene TRBV11-3, with no clear D. The CDR3 length is 12 residues. V shed 5 bases and J shed 7 bases, with 8 bases lying between them. CDR1 is SGHNT, CDR2 YENEEA, per germline. CDR3 nucleotide sequence: TGTGCCAGCAGCCAAATGAGCGGGGAGCTGTTTTTT. Its protein product is CASSQMSGELFF.

The chain links TRBV27 to TRBJ1-1, with TRBD1 matching 10 bases. The CDR3 sequence is 15 residues long. Per the germline V gene, CDR1 is MNHEY and CDR2 is SMNVEV (reference sequence). V shed 5 bases and J 2 bases; nucleotides not matched to a gene: 5. CDR3 sequence: CASSPWTGGNTEAFF. In DNA form, the CDR3 reads TGTGCCAGCAGTCCTTGGACAGGGGGTAACACTGAAGCTTTCTTT.

The chain couples TRBV6-2 or TRBV6-3 to TRBJ2-6; TRBD2 is a possible D gene (5 bases). V lost 3 bases and J 0 bases, leaving 6 bases between the germline ends. CDR1 is MNHEY, CDR2 SVGEGT, per germline. The length of the CDR3 is 15 residues. The CDR3 DNA is TGTGCCAGCAGTTATGGGAGCTCTGGGGCCAACGTCCTGACTTTC. This gives the protein CASSYGSSGANVLTF.

This chain links TRBV5-4 with TRBJ2-7; 7 bases agree with TRBD2. The germline V gene has CDR1 SGHNT and CDR2 YYREEE (reference sequence). This CDR3 contains 16 residues. Trimming cost V 5 bases and J 5 bases; bases outside gene matches: 16. CDR3 protein: CASSPPPAGEFHEQYF. The CDR3 region has the DNA TGTGCCAGCAGTCCCCCCCCGGCGGGAGAATTCCACGAGCAGTACTTC.

This clone was detected only once. The CDR3: CASSLRWEQETQYF. CDR3 in DNA: TGTGCCAGCAGTTTACGGTGGGAGCAAGAGACCCAGTACTTC. The V call is TRBV28, the J call TRBJ2-5; TRBD2 is a possible D gene (5 bases). Trimming took 2 bases from V and 2 from J, leaving 9 bases between them. CDR1 and CDR2 (germline): MDHEN, SYDVKM. This CDR3 comprises 14 residues.

This chain uses TRBV5-4 with TRBJ2-5, with 10 positions matching TRBD2. Losses at the gene ends were 4 bases for V and 2 bases for J; bases not matched to a gene: 11. The CDR3 has 17 residues. Germline CDR1 SGHNT, CDR2 YYREEE (reference sequence). Here the CDR3 DNA reads TGTGCCAGCAGCCCGAGGAGGGTAGCGGGGGGTCAAGAGACCCAGTACTTC. Its protein is CASSPRRVAGGQETQYF.

The J gene is TRBJ2-1, the V gene TRBV7-7, with D perhaps TRBD2 (6 bases). The V gene lost 2 bases and the J gene lost 3 bases, with 17 bases spanning the gap. The CDR3 loop spans 17 amino acids. The germline gives CDR1 SSHAT, CDR2 FNYEAQ (reference sequence). For the CDR3, the DNA is TGTGCCAGCAGCTTAACATTTAGTGCGGGATTCTACAATGAGCAGTTCTTC. Encoded protein: CASSLTFSAGFYNEQFF. The whole variable domain, remainder taken from reference TRBV7-7 and TRBJ2-1, is GAGVSQSPRYKVTKRGQDVTLRCDPISSHATLYWYQQALGQGPEFLTYFNYEAQPDKSGLPSDRFSAERPEGSISTLTIQRTEQRDSAMYRCASSLTFSAGFYNEQFFGPGTRLTVL.

The chain employs TRBV28 and TRBJ2-5, with 9 bases lining up with TRBD1. CDR1 MDHEN and CDR2 SYDVKM come from the germline V gene. The CDR3 is 15 amino acids. The trim removed 10 bases at V and 4 bases at J, leaving 13 bases unmatched. The CDR3 DNA reads TGTGCCACCAAAACCTTCGACAGGGGGGGAGAGACCCAGTACTTC. Translation gives CATKTFDRGGETQYF.

This clone came up a few times. This chain connects TRBV6-6 to TRBJ2-7; D remains unclear. Trimming shortened V by 8 bases and J by 2 bases, and 13 bases separated the two germline ends. Germline CDR1 reads MNHNY; CDR2 reads SVGAGI (reference sequence). The CDR3 runs 13 residues. The CDR3 loop is CASCPRSAYEQYF. The CDR3 DNA reads as TGTGCCAGCTGCCCCAGGTCCGCCTACGAGCAGTACTTC.

In this sample, this clone turned up once. The V call is TRBV5-6, the J call TRBJ1-2, with 7 bases fitting TRBD1. Germline V CDR1 and CDR2: SGHDT, YYEEEE. J lost 5 bases, V lost 5 bases, and 15 bases had no gene match. This CDR3 spans 16 amino acids. The CDR3 loop reads CASSSFRDRLIYGYTF. The CDR3 coding sequence is TGTGCCAGCAGTTCCTTTCGGGACAGATTAATATATGGCTACACCTTC. The whole variable domain, filled in from reference TRBV5-6 and TRBJ1-2, reads DAGVTQSPTHLIKTRGQQVTLRCSPKSGHDTVSWYQQALGQGPQFIFQYYEEEERQRGNFPDRFSGHQFPNYSSELNVNALLLGDSALYLCASSSFRDRLIYGYTFGSGTRLTVV.

The rearrangement joins TRBV29-1 to TRBJ1-3; a possible D gene is TRBD1 (5 bases). The V end lost 4 bases, the J end lost 2 bases, and 15 bases lay between the germline ends. Per the germline V gene, CDR1 is SQVTM and CDR2 is ANQGSEA. The CDR3 runs to 15 residues. CDR3 nucleotides: TGCAGCGTTGGCCAAGCCGGGGGTCCTGGAAACACCATATATTTT. This translates into CSVGQAGGPGNTIYF.